This T cell receptor (beta chain) is from a study of T cells in Graves' hyperthyroidism and ophthalmopathy (dated by TCRdb to about 2019). Background for the entire study: Peripheral blood was sampled at the time of initial diagnosis, prior to any treatment. TCR V-J signatures able to tell the groups apart were searched for in a discovery cohort of 100 or so patients, of whom fewer than 45 had Graves' ophthalmopathy and roughly 59 had stable Graves' hyperthyroidism. Prospective prediction of ophthalmopathy was tested in an independent validation cohort consisting of roughly 19 hyperthyroidism patients and approximately 16 patients who later progressed to ophthalmopathy. For training and testing, the 100 or so patients in the discovery cohort were randomly divided in a 7:3 ratio. Thyroid tissue and blood T-cell repertoires from several Graves' hyperthyroidism patients were also compared in the study. After blood sampling, hyperthyroidism patients were treated with methimazole at a starting dose of 30 mg daily, and ophthalmopathy patients were treated with high-dose intravenous methylprednisolone. The paper reports TCR Vbeta CDR3 sequencing of some 140 peripheral blood samples: 43 ophthalmopathy, 75 to 80 hyperthyroidism and approximately 17 progressor patients. General study outcomes and caveats: Sample size was not statistically predetermined, and blinding of investigators to group allocation was not performed. In validation, the model predicted progression to ophthalmopathy with about 71% sensitivity and about 72% specificity, a median of around six months before onset. A model built on a 13 V-J signature distinguished ophthalmopathy from stable hyperthyroidism, reaching over 85% sensitivity and around 81% specificity in cross-validation and 80%/75% in testing. Most expanded thyroid clonotypes (frequency above 0.001) were also found in blood, which suggests that blood repertoires may mirror thyroid immune responses.

This clonotype was counted many times. Its antigen target is currently unknown. Per-base qualities were not stored, and no clone one base away is much larger. The TCR beta CDR3 regions were amplified from the RNA transcripts. The first round of RT-PCR for the TCR CDR3 was performed with the HTBI primer set and the Qiagen OneStep RT-PCR kit. The libraries were constructed in a second round of multiplex PCR and then size-selected and purified. Sequencing of the libraries was done on an Illumina HiSeq2000 using paired-end 100 bp reads. In the source study's methods: Raw data were processed with SOAPnuke, discarding reads with adapters, uncalled bases, mean Phred below 15, or no exact constant-primer or identifier match. COPE v1.2.5 was used to merge high-quality paired reads, and clonotypes were defined as unique nucleotide sequences. MiTCR v1.1 was used to align the clonotypes against IMGT TRBV, TRBD and TRBJ reference segments. Only V-J combinations with frequency above 0.0001, covering roughly 99% of repertoires, were analysed. A TCS score was defined as the ratio between F50 (clonal expansion) and ExV (chaos), using BLOSUM62-based TCRdist between CDR3 peptides within each V-J. Welch's t-statistics and random forest reduced roughly 540 V-J features to some 14, which were used in a naive Bayes classifier (R e1071). The public reads were run again by TCRdb, first through fastp at Q25 and then through MiXCR, and only productive beta chains were kept. Rows are combined by CDR3 protein, so each entry shows the most common genes and DNA. The authors' filters were not applied to this entry. Within this sample are around 350,000 distinct CDR3 sequences, with approximately 13% of them counted one time only. Over 8.5% of the sample comes from the top ten.

Graves' hyperthyroidism was defined as stable when no progression to ophthalmopathy occurred over 18 months of follow-up. Hyperthyroidism patients were newly diagnosed, with disease duration under 2 months, and aged 18 to 65 years. Exclusion was applied to patients with uncontrolled infections, other autoimmune diseases, pregnancy or lactation. Diagnoses were based on clinical symptoms, serum thyroxine and TRAb, thyroid ultrasound and orbital computed tomography. PBMCs were isolated from about 10 ml of fresh peripheral blood by Ficoll-Paque density gradient centrifugation. Trizol reagent was used to extract total RNA, and RNA quality was then checked on an Agilent 2100 Bioanalyzer. V is shortened by 0 bases, J by 0 bases, and the region joining them spans 9 bases. The CDR3 holds 16 amino acids from the cysteine to the phenylalanine. The sequence is cut down to CDR3 DNA, 48 bases in frame from base 1. The germline V gene (reference sequence) gives CDR1 as MNHEY and CDR2 as SMNVEV.

The receptor chain draws on TRBV27 and TRBJ2-1; TRBD2 is a possible D gene, resting on 6 matching bases. This clonotype was obtained from a woman younger than 30 with Graves' hyperthyroidism. The sequenced material came from blood. This receptor has the CDR3 CASSLSSGSSYNEQFF. The nucleotide sequence reads as follows: TGTGCCAGCAGTTTATCCTCCGGGAGCTCCTACAATGAGCAGTTCTTC.